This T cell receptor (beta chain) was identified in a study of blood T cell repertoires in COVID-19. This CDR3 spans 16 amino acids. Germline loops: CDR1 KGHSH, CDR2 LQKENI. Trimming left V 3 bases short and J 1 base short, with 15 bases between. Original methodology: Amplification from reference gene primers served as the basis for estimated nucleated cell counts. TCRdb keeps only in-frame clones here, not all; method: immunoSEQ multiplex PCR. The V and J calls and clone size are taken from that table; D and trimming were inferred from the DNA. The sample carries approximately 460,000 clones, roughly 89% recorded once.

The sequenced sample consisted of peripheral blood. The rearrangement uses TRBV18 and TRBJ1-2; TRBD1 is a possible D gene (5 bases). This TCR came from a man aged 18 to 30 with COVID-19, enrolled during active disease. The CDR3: CASSPIGTLVNYGYTF. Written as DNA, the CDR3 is TGTGCCAGCTCACCTATCGGGACTCTTGTTAACTATGGCTACACCTTC.